The 21 T cell receptor beta chains below come from one sample, sequenced in a study of blood T cell repertoires in COVID-19. The repertoire was sequenced with immunoSEQ multiplex PCR; TCRdb's copy has only in-frame clones and lacks some. This sample has about 88,000 clones, with over 80% found just once. What was sequenced was peripheral blood. The receptors were gathered from an elderly man with acute or convalescent COVID-19.

This rearrangement joins TRBV6-5 to TRBJ1-6, with 9 bases fitting TRBD1. The germline V gene has CDR1 MNHEY and CDR2 SVGAGI. The CDR3 spans 15 residues. The V and J ends lost 5 bases and 8 bases, in that order; junction bases with no gene match: 7. Written as DNA, the CDR3 is TGTGCCAGCAGTCGGGACAGGGTGGATTATTCACCCCTCCACTTT. Amino acid sequence: CASSRDRVDYSPLHF.

The genes are TRBV5-1 and TRBJ2-1; weak D call: TRBD2 (5 bases). This CDR3 has 15 amino acids. Germline V gives CDR1 SGHRS, CDR2 YFSETQ. Deletions cut 4 bases from V and 2 bases from J, with 13 bases between. The DNA for the CDR3 is TGCGCCAGCAGCCACACGGACTCGACCTACAATGAGCAGTTCTTC. Translating it yields CASSHTDSTYNEQFF.

This clone was counted between two and nine times. The chain recombines TRBV28 with TRBJ1-5; TRBD1 is a possible D gene (6 bases). CDR1 is MDHEN, CDR2 SYDVKM, per germline. This CDR3 has 15 residues. V was shortened by 4 bases and J by 4 bases, with 14 bases between the two germline ends. Here the CDR3 DNA reads TGTGCCAGCAGTTCACAGGGTTTTCCGAATCAGCCCCAGCATTTT. Protein: CASSSQGFPNQPQHF. The variable domain in full, with the rest retrieved from reference TRBV28 and TRBJ1-5, is DVKVTQSSRYLVKRTGEKVFLECVQDMDHENMFWYRQDPGLGLRLIYFSYDVKMKEKGDIPEGYSVSREKKERFSLILESASTNQTSMYLCASSSQGFPNQPQHFGDGTRLSIL.

The chain combines TRBV27 with TRBJ1-2, with 9 positions matching TRBD1. This CDR3 comprises 15 residues. The V gene end was trimmed by 2 bases and the J gene end by 2 bases; junction bases not matched to a gene: 3. Looked up from germline, CDR1 is MNHEY and CDR2 is SMNVEV (reference sequence). Here the CDR3 reads CASSLGTGTNYGYTF. CDR3 nucleotide sequence: TGTGCCAGCAGTTTAGGGACAGGGACAAACTATGGCTACACCTTC.

This chain joins TRBV19 and TRBJ1-5; TRBD1 agrees at 7 bases. Germline V gene lookup returns CDR1 LNHDA and CDR2 SQIVND (reference sequence). The CDR3 totals 14 residues. Trimming at V came to 8 bases and at J to 4 bases, leaving 8 bases not matched to a gene. The CDR3 sequence is CASGRTGFNQPQHF. The CDR3 coding sequence is TGTGCCAGTGGCAGGACAGGTTTTAATCAGCCCCAGCATTTT. Variable domain in full (rest from reference TRBV19 and TRBJ1-5): DGGITQSPKYLFRKEGQNVTLSCEQNLNHDAMYWYRQDPGQGLRLIYYSQIVNDFQKGDIAEGYSVSREKKESFPLTVTSAQKNPTAFYLCASGRTGFNQPQHFGDGTRLSIL.

The chain has TRBV10-3 and TRBJ1-2; TRBD1 matches 9 bases. Unmatched junction bases numbered 3, after V lost 3 bases and J lost 4 bases. Per the germline V gene, CDR1 is ENHRY and CDR2 is SYGVKD. The CDR3 loop spans 14 amino acids. The CDR3 nucleotides read TGTGCCATCAGTGAACAGGGGGCGGGCTATGGCTACACCTTC. It yields the protein CAISEQGAGYGYTF.

The chain has TRBV4-1 and TRBJ2-7; 13 bases match TRBD2. The junction had 4 bases not matched to a gene; V was cut back by 6 bases and J by 2 bases. Germline CDR1 MGHRA, CDR2 YSYEKL. The CDR3 length is 15 residues. CDR3 DNA sequence: TGCGCCAGCAGACGAACTAGCGGGGGGGCCTACGAGCAGTACTTC. Protein sequence: CASRRTSGGAYEQYF.

The chain uses TRBV2 and TRBJ1-6; 10 bases are a match to TRBD1. CDR3 length: 14 amino acids. The V segment lost 4 bases and the J segment 6 bases; nucleotides outside the gene matches: 0. Per germline, CDR1 SNHLY and CDR2 FYNNEI. In nucleotides, the CDR3 is TGTGCCAGCAGTGGACAGGGGGCTAATTCACCCCTCCACTTT. Its protein product is CASSGQGANSPLHF.

V usage is TRBV4-2 and J usage is TRBJ1-6; 10 bases are shared with TRBD1. The CDR3 totals 16 residues. The germline V gene has CDR1 LGHNA and CDR2 YNFKEQ. The V segment lost 3 bases and the J segment 10 bases; nucleotides outside the gene matches: 9. The CDR3 nucleotides read TGTGCCAGCAGCCATATCGAGACAGGGGGCGAATCACCCCTCCACTTT. It specifies CASSHIETGGESPLHF.

The chain carries TRBV7-3 and TRBJ1-1; possible D gene TRBD1, 6 bases. Deletions cut 5 bases from V and 5 bases from J, with 15 bases between. The germline CDR1 and CDR2 sequences are SGHTA and FQGTGA. The CDR3 is made up of 14 amino acids. The CDR3 sequence: CASSAKQGRTEAFF. CDR3 nucleotide sequence: TGTGCCAGCAGCGCTAAACAGGGTCGGACTGAAGCTTTCTTT.

This chain links TRBV7-2 with TRBJ2-3; D perhaps matches TRBD2 (6 bases). Trimming removed 5 bases at V and 2 bases at J, with 17 bases between. CDR1 is SGHTA and CDR2 is FQGNSA in the germline V gene. CDR3 length: 16 residues. CDR3 sequence reads: CASSRGTSWVTDTQYF. The DNA of the CDR3 is TGTGCCAGCAGCCGCGGGACTTCCTGGGTCACAGATACGCAGTATTTT.

V and J are TRBV9 and TRBJ1-3; the D is unclear. Trimming pared 3 bases from V and 0 bases from J, leaving 10 bases between. The CDR3 runs 15 residues. Per the germline V gene, CDR1 is SGDLS and CDR2 is YYNGEE. The CDR3 sequence is CASSALLSSGNTIYF. As DNA, the CDR3 is TGTGCCAGCAGCGCTCTTCTTAGCTCTGGAAACACCATATATTTT.

This clone was picked up one time. The gene calls are TRBV2 and TRBJ1-5; D remains unclear. Trimming removed 4 bases from V and 6 bases from J, with 16 bases in between. Germline V gene lookup returns CDR1 SNHLY and CDR2 FYNNEI. The CDR3 totals 15 residues. CDR3: CASSATAKSGQPQHF. CDR3 nucleotide sequence: TGTGCCAGCAGTGCTACAGCTAAGAGCGGTCAGCCCCAGCATTTT.

This chain connects TRBV5-4 to TRBJ1-6; 10 bases agree with TRBD1. Germline CDR1 SGHNT, CDR2 YYREEE (reference sequence). The V and J ends lost 4 bases and 10 bases, in that order; junction bases with no gene match: 5. This CDR3 is 14 amino acids long. The CDR3 sequence: CASSDRGLGSPLHF. The CDR3 coding sequence is TGTGCCAGCAGCGACAGGGGGCTGGGGTCACCCCTCCACTTT.

In its sample, this clone was seen once. This chain connects TRBV7-2 to TRBJ2-5; 7 bases align to TRBD2. CDR3 size: 15 residues. The germline CDR1 and CDR2 sequences are SGHTA and FQGNSA. J was trimmed by 5 bases and V by 1 base; bases with no gene match: 7. Written as DNA, the CDR3 is TGTGCCAGCAGCTTAGTTGGCGGGAGTTGGGAGACCCAGTACTTC. Translating it yields CASSLVGGSWETQYF.

This chain links TRBV29-1 with TRBJ1-6, with TRBD1 matching 8 bases. V lost 4 bases and J lost 7; bases outside the gene matches: 3. The CDR3 contains 13 residues. The germline V gene encodes CDR1 SQVTM and CDR2 ANQGSEA. CDR3 in DNA: TGCAGCGTTGGTGGGACAGGCAATTCACCCCTCCACTTT. Amino acid sequence: CSVGGTGNSPLHF.

The chain carries TRBV5-4 and TRBJ1-2, with D uncertain. This CDR3 has 14 residues. V lost 4 bases and J 1 base, leaving 11 bases between the germline ends. Germline assignment: CDR1 SGHNT and CDR2 YYREEE (reference sequence). CDR3 DNA sequence: TGTGCCAGCAGCCCCATTGGAGATAACTATGGCTACACCTTC. It encodes CASSPIGDNYGYTF.

The rearrangement links TRBV28 to TRBJ2-5; 7 bases line up with TRBD1. The CDR3 contains 14 residues. Germline CDR1 MDHEN, CDR2 SYDVKM. After removal of 5 bases from V and 2 bases from J, the junction contained 5 bases not matched to a gene. In DNA form, the CDR3 reads TGTGCCAGCAGTCACGGGACAGTTCAAGAGACCCAGTACTTC. It yields the protein CASSHGTVQETQYF. Complete variable domain (other parts from reference TRBV28 and TRBJ2-5): DVKVTQSSRYLVKRTGEKVFLECVQDMDHENMFWYRQDPGLGLRLIYFSYDVKMKEKGDIPEGYSVSREKKERFSLILESASTNQTSMYLCASSHGTVQETQYFGPGTRLLVL.

CDR3 in DNA: TGTGCCACGGGTGGGACAGGGGTTGGGGAGCAGTACTTC. Translated, it gives CATGGTGVGEQYF. The J gene is TRBJ2-7, the V gene TRBV27; 10 bases match TRBD1. The germline gives CDR1 MNHEY, CDR2 SMNVEV (reference sequence). The CDR3 totals 13 residues. J gave up 7 bases and V 10 bases, and 10 bases lay outside the gene matches.

The rearrangement joins TRBV6-5 to TRBJ1-2, with 9 bases identical to TRBD1. V lost 0 bases to trimming and J lost 8 bases; unmatched junction nucleotides: 4. Germline values: CDR1 MNHEY, CDR2 SVGAGI. The CDR3 totals 14 residues. Here the CDR3 DNA reads TGTGCCAGCAGTTACTCCGGGACAGGGAGAGGCTACACCTTC. Amino acids: CASSYSGTGRGYTF.

This clone has more than one count but fewer than ten. The CDR3 bases are TGTGCCAGCAGCCAACAGGGGGAGGGCAATCAGCCCCAGCATTTT. Protein: CASSQQGEGNQPQHF. J is TRBJ1-5 and V is TRBV28, with 8 bases aligning to TRBD1. The CDR3 covers 15 residues. V lost 6 bases and J lost 2; bases outside the gene matches: 6. Germline V gene sequence: CDR1 MDHEN, CDR2 SYDVKM.